This TCR beta chain was identified during a study of shared clonotypes between healthy human individuals. General study results and limits: What naive subsets generally showed was a larger estimated richness than memory subsets showed. Only blood underwent sampling, and tissue repertoires likely differ. The study drew on few donors, limiting represented genetic and exposure-history diversity.

TCRdb's copy holds only in-frame clones and misses some; the assay was immunoSEQ multiplex PCR. The sample lists under 650,000 clones; around 96% were seen once. Per the germline V gene, CDR1 is MNHNY and CDR2 is SVGAGI (reference sequence). V lost 8 bases and J 7 bases, leaving 7 bases between the germline ends. The CDR3 is made up of 10 amino acids. In its sample, this clone was seen once. What it recognizes is unknown. This chain uses TRBV6-6 with TRBJ2-3, with D hard to call. The origin of this receptor is a woman younger than 45 in good health. The specimen was naive CD4+ T cells sorted from blood. The subset denotes: CD45RA+ positively selected. CDR3 sequence reads: CASGRHTQYF. CDR3 coding DNA: TGTGCCAGCGGCCGTCATACGCAGTATTTT.